This paragraph covers one T cell receptor beta chain sequence. The target antigen is unknown. Within the sample, other DNA sequences also encode this same CDR3. Replicate PCRs from sorted subsets contained approximately 220 ng DNA, which is 29,000 or so T cell genomes. The repertoire was sequenced with immunoSEQ multiplex PCR; TCRdb's copy has only in-frame clones and lacks some. The table shows millions of clones, with about 95% occurring only once. The record originates from a study of shared clonotypes between healthy human individuals. Study-level information: The people who gave samples were two women and a few men aged 18 to 49.

Positively selected for CCR7, the CD45RO-negative cells used as naive CD8 cells excluded terminally differentiated effector memory CD45RA+ cells. Germline CDR1 SGHRS, CDR2 YFSETQ. V shed 1 base and J shed 3 bases, with 8 bases lying between them. This CDR3 contains 13 residues. General observations from the study: Naive CD4 clonotype sharing across several donors was about 5.3%. Compared with memory subsets, naive subsets generally had larger estimated richness.

This chain connects TRBV5-1 to TRBJ2-7, with D uncertain. The specimen sequenced was naive CD8+ T cells sorted from blood. The sequence came from a man younger than 35 in good health. The CDR3 loop reads CASSLPSSYEQYF. The CDR3 region has the DNA TGCGCCAGCAGCTTGCCTAGTAGCTACGAGCAGTACTTC. The full variable domain, rest sourced from reference TRBV5-1 and TRBJ2-7, is KAGVTQTPRYLIKTRGQQVTLSCSPISGHRSVSWYQQTPGQGLQFLFEYFSETQRNKGNFPGRFSGRQFSNSRSEMNVSTLELGDSALYLCASSLPSSYEQYFGPGTRLTVT.